This T cell receptor beta chain was identified during a study of blood T cell repertoires in COVID-19. At the level of the study: The origin of the acute and convalescent COVID-19 samples was the United States, Italy and Spain. The analysed material was cDNA or gDNA that came from T cells, B-cell-depleted T cells, or PBMCs.

The germline gives CDR1 MDHEN, CDR2 SYDVKM. This CDR3 spans 15 amino acids. V shed 5 bases, J shed 7 bases, and the junction held 9 bases outside the gene matches. Source study methods: Estimation of nucleated cell counts was performed using reference gene primer amplification. The table came from immunoSEQ multiplex PCR; TCRdb's copy has only in-frame clones and leaves some out. V and J calls and clone size come straight from that table; D and trimming were deduced from the DNA. The data contain under 250,000 clones, 90% to 95% of them singletons. The chain is built from TRBV28 and TRBJ1-5; 9 bases are shared with TRBD1. The receptor was isolated from a man aged 25-45 years with acute or convalescent COVID-19. The sequencing sample was made of peripheral blood. The CDR3 region is CASSTTGTGFQPQHF. DNA of the CDR3: TGTGCCAGCAGTACCACCGGGACAGGGTTCCAGCCCCAGCATTTT.